A single T cell receptor beta chain is shown here with its context. The source of the sample is a study of blood T cells in healthy people across ages. A second PCR, run for about 6 to 11 cycles, used a sample-barcoded 5' primer plus a J-beta primer mix. TCRdb recomputed calls from the 5' RACE reads with MiXCR, one row per CDR3 protein. The top ten clones hold around 18% of a sample with hundreds of thousands of distinct CDR3 sequences, approximately 48% of them seen once. The CDR3 extends over 14 amino acids. Trimming cost V 4 bases and J 4 bases, with 10 bases left between them. Germline CDR1 is MNHEY and CDR2 is SVGEGT.

This receptor was taken from a man aged 55 to 70 in good health. V and J are TRBV6-2 or TRBV6-3 and TRBJ1-4; the D gene is possibly TRBD1 (5 bases). What was sequenced was blood. DNA for the CDR3: TGTGCCAGCAGTTCGGGACCGCTTAATGAAAAACTGTTTTTT. This codes for CASSSGPLNEKLFF.